This is a list of T cell receptor beta chains from one sample in a study of blood T cell repertoires in COVID-19. The table came from immunoSEQ multiplex PCR; TCRdb's copy has only in-frame clones and leaves some out. The repertoire holds approximately 250,000 clones, about 90% seen once, with about 9.4% in the top ten. Source material: peripheral blood. These receptors came from a woman aged 70-85 years with COVID-19, enrolled during active disease. CDR3s include the opening cysteine and the closing phenylalanine or tryptophan. Each record gives: D gene, J gene, clone size, V gene, CDR3 DNA, CDR3 protein. D genes are given only for firm matches. A clone size is listed for some rows: how often the clone was seen (once, few, many), or a class if it is expanded.

D: TRBD2
J: TRBJ2-3
size: -
V: TRBV6-1
DNA: TGTGCCAGCAGTGCCCTAGCGGGATCTAGCACAGATACGCAGTATTTT
CDR3: CASSALAGSSTDTQYF

D: TRBD1
J: TRBJ1-4
size: -
V: TRBV18
DNA: TGTGCCAGCTCACCACCCAACCCTGGGACAGGAGCTGAAAAACTGTTTTTT
CDR3: CASSPPNPGTGAEKLFF

D: TRBD1
J: TRBJ1-2
size: -
V: TRBV14
DNA: TGTGCCAGCAGCCAAGACTTTCGTCTGAGGGGGCTTGAGGGCTACACCTTC
CDR3: CASSQDFRLRGLEGYTF

D: TRBD1
J: TRBJ1-4
size: -
V: TRBV6-6
DNA: TGTGCCAGCATCCCCGGGACAGGAGGTGAAAAACTGTTTTTT
CDR3: CASIPGTGGEKLFF

D: TRBD2
J: TRBJ2-7
size: few
V: TRBV4-2
DNA: TGTGCCAGCAGCCAGGGACTAGCGCCTACCTTC
CDR3: CASSQGLAPTF

D: TRBD1
J: TRBJ2-7
size: -
V: TRBV7-9
DNA: TGTGCCAGCAGCGAACAGGGGCACGAGCAGTACTTC
CDR3: CASSEQGHEQYF

D: TRBD1
J: TRBJ1-2
size: -
V: TRBV27
DNA: TGTGCCAGCAGTTTACGGACAGGGATCTATGGCTACACCTTC
CDR3: CASSLRTGIYGYTF

D: TRBD1
J: TRBJ1-2
size: -
V: TRBV6-1
DNA: TGTGCCAGCAGTGAAGACAGGGGGCGACGGGGCTACACCTTC
CDR3: CASSEDRGRRGYTF

D: -
J: TRBJ2-4
size: -
V: TRBV7-2
DNA: TGTGCCAGCAGCTTGTCGGCGGGTTCGGAAAACATTCAGTACTTC
CDR3: CASSLSAGSENIQYF

D: TRBD1
J: TRBJ2-2
size: -
V: TRBV6-5
DNA: TGTGCCAGCAGTTTATACAGGGGTCTTAACACCGGGGAGCTGTTTTTT
CDR3: CASSLYRGLNTGELFF

D: -
J: TRBJ1-2
size: -
V: TRBV28
DNA: TGTGCCAGCAGTACCGAGGGTAACTATGGCTACACCTTC
CDR3: CASSTEGNYGYTF

D: -
J: TRBJ1-2
size: -
V: TRBV10-3
DNA: TGTGCCATCAGTGCTTCCCAGGACTATGGCTACACCTTC
CDR3: CAISASQDYGYTF